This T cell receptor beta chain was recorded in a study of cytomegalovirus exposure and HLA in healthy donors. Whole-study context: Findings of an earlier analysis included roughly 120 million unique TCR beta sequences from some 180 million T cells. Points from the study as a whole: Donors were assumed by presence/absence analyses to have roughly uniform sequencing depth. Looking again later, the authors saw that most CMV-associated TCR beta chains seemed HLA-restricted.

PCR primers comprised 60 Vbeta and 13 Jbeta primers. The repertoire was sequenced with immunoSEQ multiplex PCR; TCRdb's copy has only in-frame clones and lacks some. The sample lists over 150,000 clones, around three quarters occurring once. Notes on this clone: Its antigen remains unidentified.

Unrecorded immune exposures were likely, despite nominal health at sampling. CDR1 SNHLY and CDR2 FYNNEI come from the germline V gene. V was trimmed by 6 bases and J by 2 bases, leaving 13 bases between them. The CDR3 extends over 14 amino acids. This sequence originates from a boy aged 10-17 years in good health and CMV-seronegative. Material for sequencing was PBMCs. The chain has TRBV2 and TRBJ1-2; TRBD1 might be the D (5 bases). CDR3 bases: TGTGCCAGCAGCCGTCAAAGGGGAAACTATGGCTACACCTTC. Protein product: CASSRQRGNYGYTF.